These 16 T cell receptor beta chains originate from one sample sequenced in a study of T cell responses to AZD1222 COVID-19 vaccine. Using immunoSEQ multiplex PCR, the repertoire was profiled, and TCRdb retains in-frame clones only, with some absent. The data hold around 80,000 clones, with about 88% observed a single time. Sequencing was performed on peripheral blood, taken on day 0 of AZD1222 vaccination. Receptor source: an adult in good health.

CDR3 amino acids: CASSLQGPYRRSSNYGYTF. The CDR3 DNA reads as TGTGCCAGCAGTTTACAGGGGCCATATAGACGTAGCTCTAACTATGGCTACACCTTC. V usage is TRBV27 and J usage is TRBJ1-2; weak D call: TRBD1 (6 bases). Germline loops: CDR1 MNHEY, CDR2 SMNVEV (reference sequence). The ends were cut back, 2 bases at V and 0 bases at J, with 22 bases in the middle. This CDR3 spans 19 amino acids.

The rearrangement links TRBV24-1 to TRBJ2-1; 9 bases are shared with TRBD2. After removal of 3 bases from V and 8 bases from J, the junction contained 10 bases not matched to a gene. CDR1 KGHDR and CDR2 SFDVKD come from the germline V gene. This CDR3 spans 16 amino acids. This CDR3 is CATSDPASGMVDEQFF. The CDR3 DNA reads as TGTGCCACCAGTGATCCGGCTAGCGGGATGGTGGATGAGCAGTTCTTC.

V and J are TRBV5-1 and TRBJ1-4; tentative D call: TRBD1 (5 bases). The CDR3 contains 14 residues. The ends were cut back, 4 bases at V and 8 bases at J, with 15 bases in the middle. Per germline, CDR1 SGHRS and CDR2 YFSETQ. CDR3 DNA sequence: TGCGCCAGCAGCCCCCGGGGCCCGACGGAAAAACTGTTTTTT. It specifies CASSPRGPTEKLFF. Looking up the rest from reference TRBV5-1 and TRBJ1-4 gives the full variable domain: KAGVTQTPRYLIKTRGQQVTLSCSPISGHRSVSWYQQTPGQGLQFLFEYFSETQRNKGNFPGRFSGRQFSNSRSEMNVSTLELGDSALYLCASSPRGPTEKLFFGSGTQLSVL.

The chain employs TRBV4-2 and TRBJ2-1; 10 bases line up with TRBD2. Germline values: CDR1 LGHNA, CDR2 YNFKEQ. This CDR3 is 15 amino acids long. After removal of 4 bases from V and 5 bases from J, the junction contained 5 bases not matched to a gene. This CDR3 reads CASSPQRGGDNEQFF. CDR3 in DNA: TGTGCCAGCAGCCCCCAGCGGGGGGGCGACAATGAGCAGTTCTTC.

The chain is built from TRBV9 and TRBJ2-3; D might be TRBD2 (5 bases). The CDR3 extends over 17 amino acids. V lost 2 bases to trimming and J lost 1 base, with 17 bases between them. Germline values: CDR1 SGDLS, CDR2 YYNGEE. The CDR3 bases are TGTGCCAGCAGCGTCTCACCTACTAGTGGGGGCACAGATACGCAGTATTTT. This translates into CASSVSPTSGGTDTQYF.

The chain recombines TRBV30 with TRBJ2-5; TRBD2 agrees at 8 bases. Trimming took 1 base from V and 1 from J; bases not matched to a gene: 2. In germline, CDR1 is GTSNPN, CDR2 SVGIG (reference sequence). CDR3 length equals 14 residues. CDR3 amino acids: CAWSGREGQETQYF. The CDR3 coding sequence is TGTGCCTGGAGTGGTCGGGAGGGCCAAGAGACCCAGTACTTC. Based on the CDR3 plus reference TRBV30 and TRBJ2-5, the full variable domain is SQTIHQWPATLVQPVGSPLSLECTVEGTSNPNLYWYRQAAGRGLQLLFYSVGIGQISSEVPQNLSASRPQDRQFILSSKKLLLSDSGFYLCAWSGREGQETQYFGPGTRLLVL.

In nucleotides, the CDR3 is TGTGCCAGCGGGGGGACTAGCGGACCCTACGAGCAGTACTTC. Translated: CASGGTSGPYEQYF. This chain links TRBV6-5 with TRBJ2-7; 11 bases fit TRBD2. V was clipped by 8 bases and J by 2 bases; unmatched bases: 5. This CDR3 contains 14 residues. Per germline, CDR1 MNHEY and CDR2 SVGAGI.

The rearrangement joins TRBV5-1 to TRBJ1-6; unclear D gene. V was clipped by 0 bases and J by 9 bases, with 10 bases between them. Germline-derived CDR1 and CDR2 are SGHRS and YFSETQ. The CDR3 spans 14 residues. The CDR3 nucleotides read TGCGCCAGCAGCTTGGAGGCTACGGCTTCACCCCTCCACTTT. Protein: CASSLEATASPLHF.

This sequence joins TRBV5-4 and TRBJ1-6; tentative D call: TRBD1 (5 bases). CDR3 length: 15 amino acids. V was cut by 4 bases and J by 7 bases, with 15 bases left in between. Germline V CDR1 and CDR2: SGHNT, YYREEE (reference sequence). Here the CDR3 reads CASSDEGTQNSPLHF. The CDR3 coding sequence is TGTGCCAGCAGCGATGAGGGGACCCAGAATTCACCCCTCCACTTT.

The V and J genes are TRBV28 and TRBJ2-7; D call uncertain. CDR1 and CDR2 from the germline V gene are MDHEN and SYDVKM. The CDR3 spans 12 residues. The V gene lost 6 bases and the J gene lost 9 bases, with 15 bases spanning the gap. CDR3 DNA: TGTGCCAGCAGGCTGGGATCCGGTAGGCAGTACTTC. It codes for CASRLGSGRQYF.

This clone has a handful of counts. The CDR3 DNA reads TGTGCCAGCAGTCCCCAGACAGGGCCGGGTCAGTACTTC. Its protein product is CASSPQTGPGQYF. The rearrangement uses TRBV12-3 or TRBV12-4 and TRBJ2-4; TRBD1 agrees at 7 bases. CDR3 length: 13 residues. V was clipped by 5 bases and J by 12 bases; unmatched bases: 10.

The chain carries TRBV30 and TRBJ1-4, with 8 bases matching TRBD1. Germline values: CDR1 GTSNPN, CDR2 SVGIG (reference sequence). J was trimmed by 10 bases and V by 1 base; bases with no gene match: 11. CDR3 length: 15 amino acids. In DNA form, the CDR3 reads TGTGCCTGGAGTGCACCACTGAGGACAGGGAGAAAACTGTTTTTT. The encoded protein is CAWSAPLRTGRKLFF.

This clone has just a few counts. V and J are TRBV28 and TRBJ1-5; 7 bases align to TRBD1. This CDR3 comprises 16 residues. Trimming at V came to 5 bases and at J to 6 bases, leaving 13 bases not matched to a gene. Germline-derived CDR1 and CDR2 are MDHEN and SYDVKM. This CDR3 is CASSPTTGNMRQPQHF. DNA for the CDR3: TGTGCCAGCAGTCCCACGACAGGGAATATGCGTCAGCCCCAGCATTTT. The entire variable domain, with the rest obtained from reference TRBV28 and TRBJ1-5, is as follows: DVKVTQSSRYLVKRTGEKVFLECVQDMDHENMFWYRQDPGLGLRLIYFSYDVKMKEKGDIPEGYSVSREKKERFSLILESASTNQTSMYLCASSPTTGNMRQPQHFGDGTRLSIL.

The rearrangement uses TRBV7-9 and TRBJ2-1, with D unresolved. CDR1 and CDR2 (germline): SEHNR, FQNEAQ (reference sequence). The CDR3 loop spans 14 amino acids. V was cut by 4 bases and J by 6 bases, with 13 bases left in between. The CDR3 protein is CASSSLPVGNEQFF. The CDR3 DNA reads TGTGCCAGCAGCTCTCTACCCGTAGGCAATGAGCAGTTCTTC.

The chain couples TRBV30 to TRBJ1-1; no clear D gene. V was trimmed by 5 bases and J by 1 base, leaving 5 bases between them. This CDR3 contains 11 residues. Germline V gene lookup returns CDR1 GTSNPN and CDR2 SVGIG (reference sequence). CDR3 in amino acids: CAWVKNTEAFF. Written as DNA, the CDR3 is TGTGCCTGGGTCAAGAACACTGAAGCTTTCTTT. Together with reference TRBV30 and TRBJ1-1, the CDR3 gives the full variable domain: SQTIHQWPATLVQPVGSPLSLECTVEGTSNPNLYWYRQAAGRGLQLLFYSVGIGQISSEVPQNLSASRPQDRQFILSSKKLLLSDSGFYLCAWVKNTEAFFGQGTRLTVV.

The rearrangement joins TRBV3-1 (or the pseudogene TRBV3-2) to TRBJ1-1; D is uncertain. V lost 0 bases and J 4 bases, leaving 6 bases between the germline ends. The CDR3 contains 13 residues. CDR1 and CDR2 (germline): LGHDT, YNNKEL (reference sequence). The CDR3 DNA sequence: TGTGCCAGCAGCCAAGAGAGGGCCACTGAAGCTTTCTTT. Its protein is CASSQERATEAFF.